Each of the 4 T cell receptor beta chains below was sequenced from the same sample in a study of PD-1 blockade in classical Hodgkin lymphoma. Assay: immunoSEQ multiplex PCR; the TCRdb copy retains only in-frame clones and omits some. Among about 94,000 clones listed, approximately 89% were seen once. Following autologous stem cell transplantation, relapse occurred in every patient, and exposure to brentuximab vedotin varied. Sequences were derived from peripheral blood mononuclear cells (PBMCs), sampled before the second cycle of nivolumab. The receptors come from a human donor with classical Hodgkin lymphoma.

The rearrangement joins TRBV2 to TRBJ1-5, with D maybe TRBD1 (6 bases). This CDR3 comprises 15 residues. The V gene lost 4 bases and the J gene lost 4 bases, with 14 bases spanning the gap. The V gene's germline CDR1 is SNHLY and CDR2 FYNNEI. In DNA, the CDR3 is TGTGCCAGCAGTGGGATGGGGGCAAGAAATCAGCCCCAGCATTTT. Amino acids: CASSGMGARNQPQHF.

The chain joins TRBV4-1 to TRBJ1-5; D perhaps matches TRBD1 (5 bases). Trimming cost V 1 base and J 5 bases, with 9 bases left between them. This CDR3 spans 14 amino acids. Germline V lookup: CDR1 MGHRA, CDR2 YSYEKL. The CDR3 region is CASSQVPGDQPQHF. DNA for the CDR3: TGCGCCAGCAGCCAAGTACCGGGGGATCAGCCCCAGCATTTT.

The CDR3 is CAKRGLVDTEAFF. The CDR3 DNA follows: TGTGCCAAGAGGGGCCTGGTCGACACTGAAGCTTTCTTT. The chain couples TRBV7-9 to TRBJ1-1; D possibly corresponds to TRBD1 (5 bases). The CDR3 runs 13 residues. Trimming removed 10 bases at V and 3 bases at J, with 15 bases between. Germline V CDR1 and CDR2: SEHNR, FQNEAQ (reference sequence).

V is TRBV30 and J is TRBJ2-5; unclear D gene. Deletions cut 5 bases from V and 6 bases from J, with 16 bases between. This CDR3 region has 13 residues. Germline CDR1 and CDR2: GTSNPN and SVGIG (reference sequence). CDR3 sequence: CAWSGEEWKTQYF. The CDR3, as DNA: TGTGCCTGGTCGGGCGAGGAGTGGAAGACCCAGTACTTC.